Following are 32 T cell receptor beta chains from one sample sequenced in a study of identical twins (dated by TCRdb to between 2015 and 2016). Library method: 5' RACE. The listed sequencing device is Illumina HiSeq 2000. TCRdb ran its own pipeline on the public reads, namely fastp trimming at Q25 and MiXCR clone calling, and kept in-frame beta chains. Entries that share a CDR3 protein sequence are merged under the most common genes and DNA. A total of under 800,000 distinct CDR3 sequences appear in this sample, around 20% of them only once. 4% to 5.5% of the sample comes from the top ten. This same sample was also taken into another study, of T cells expressing NK-cell markers.

Sequenced input: PBMCs. These receptors were obtained from a woman in her late teens or twenties in good health.

In this sample, this clonotype turned up a few times. The chain couples TRBV12-3 or TRBV12-4 to TRBJ2-7; 8 nucleotides line up with TRBD2. There are 13 residues in the CDR3. V shed 5 bases, J shed 5 bases, and the junction held 5 bases outside the gene matches. CDR3 loop: CASSQDSGNEQYF. The CDR3, as DNA: TGTGCCAGCAGTCAGGATAGCGGGAACGAGCAGTACTTC.

This clonotype came up a few times. V gene TRBV20-1 combines with J gene TRBJ1-2; weak D call: TRBD1 (6 bases). The ends were cut back, 5 bases at V and 6 bases at J, with 10 bases in the middle. The CDR3 covers 11 residues. CDR1 is DFQATT, CDR2 SNEGSKA, per germline (reference sequence). CDR3 bases: TGCAGTGCTCTACAGGGTAATGGCTACACCTTC. It encodes CSALQGNGYTF.

The V gene is TRBV20-1, the J gene TRBJ2-3, with D possibly matching TRBD2 (6 bases). Trimming took off 5 bases at V and 5 bases at J, with 17 bases between the two ends. Looked up from germline, CDR1 is DFQATT and CDR2 is SNEGSKA (reference sequence). The CDR3 consists of 14 residues. As DNA, the CDR3 is TGCAGTGCTTCCCTCCGGACCGGGGGAGATACGCAGTATTTT. It translates to CSASLRTGGDTQYF.

The chain joins TRBV20-1 to TRBJ2-5; D gene uncertain. CDR1 and CDR2 from the germline V gene are DFQATT and SNEGSKA (reference sequence). This CDR3 has 11 amino acids. Trimming pared 4 bases from V and 4 bases from J, leaving 7 bases between. CDR3 loop: CSANWGETQYF. CDR3 DNA: TGCAGTGCTAATTGGGGAGAGACCCAGTACTTC.

The rearrangement uses TRBV5-1 and TRBJ1-5; D might be TRBD1 (6 bases). Trimming pared 1 base from V and 6 bases from J, leaving 14 bases between. CDR1 SGHRS and CDR2 YFSETQ come from the germline V gene. The CDR3 sequence is 15 residues long. CDR3 coding DNA: TGCGCCAGCAGCTTGTTGGGGGCGCAAAGTCAGCCCCAGCATTTT. Amino acid sequence: CASSLLGAQSQPQHF.

The sample holds many counts of this clonotype. The chain combines TRBV20-1 with TRBJ1-1; D not resolved. The CDR3 has 13 residues. Germline assignment: CDR1 DFQATT and CDR2 SNEGSKA (reference sequence). V lost 1 base, J lost 1 base, and 7 bases lay in between. CDR3 amino acids: CSARGQTNTEAFF. The CDR3 coding sequence is TGCAGTGCTAGAGGTCAGACGAACACTGAAGCTTTCTTT.

This clonotype was detected only a few times. The chain couples TRBV29-1 to TRBJ2-2, with no clear D. This CDR3 is 11 amino acids long. V was cut by 7 bases and J by 3 bases, with 6 bases left in between. CDR1 SQVTM and CDR2 ANQGSEA come from the germline V gene. The CDR3, as DNA: TGCAGCGCCGGTGACACCGGGGAGCTGTTTTTT. This gives the protein CSAGDTGELFF.

The chain joins TRBV2 to TRBJ1-1; 7 bases fit TRBD1. The ends lost 6 bases at V and 8 bases at J; junction bases unmatched: 3. The CDR3 length is 11 residues. The germline CDR1 and CDR2 sequences are SNHLY and FYNNEI. CDR3: CASSGQAEAFF. CDR3 DNA: TGTGCCAGCAGCGGACAGGCCGAAGCTTTCTTT.

The genes are TRBV12-3 or TRBV12-4 and TRBJ2-1, with 7 bases identical to TRBD2. The CDR3 length is 17 residues. V lost 1 base, J lost 1 base, and 7 bases stayed unmatched. DNA for the CDR3: TGTGCCAGCAGTTTAGGTTCGGCGGGAGTGTCCTACAATGAGCAGTTCTTC. It encodes CASSLGSAGVSYNEQFF.

This clonotype occurred a few times. The rearrangement joins TRBV4-3 to TRBJ2-7; D is unclear. The V end lost 0 bases, the J end lost 6 bases, and 12 bases lay between the germline ends. In germline, CDR1 is LGHNA, CDR2 YSLEER. This CDR3 has 14 residues. CDR3 amino acids: CASSQDSVRVEQYF. Written as DNA, the CDR3 is TGCGCCAGCAGCCAAGATTCTGTTCGAGTCGAGCAGTACTTC.

This clonotype was found many times. CDR3 DNA: TGCGCCAGCAGCTTTATACGGGGGGCAAGTTGGGAGCTGTTTTTT. Its protein product is CASSFIRGASWELFF. The rearrangement joins TRBV5-1 to TRBJ2-2; D might be TRBD2 (7 bases). The CDR3 is made up of 15 amino acids. Germline V gene data show CDR1 as SGHRS and CDR2 as YFSETQ. The V end lost 2 bases, the J end lost 9 bases, and 17 bases lay between the germline ends.

The CDR3 DNA is TGTGCCAGCAGCCACTACAGGGGTCACCTTGAAAGGTACACTGAAGCTTTCTTT. Its protein product is CASSHYRGHLERYTEAFF. This sequence joins TRBV12-3 or TRBV12-4 and TRBJ1-1; 7 nucleotides line up with TRBD1. The CDR3 covers 18 residues. The V segment lost 6 bases and the J segment 3 bases; nucleotides outside the gene matches: 19.

This clonotype showed up just a few times. The rearrangement links TRBV6-2 or TRBV6-3 to TRBJ2-3; TRBD2 agrees at 12 bases. The CDR3 consists of 16 residues. Germline values: CDR1 MNHEY, CDR2 SVGEGT. Germline trimming cut 0 bases from V and 6 bases from J; bases unmatched to any gene: 4. Written as DNA, the CDR3 is TGTGCCAGCAGTTACTCCCTAGCGGGAGGGCTCGATACGCAGTATTTT. It codes for CASSYSLAGGLDTQYF.

This chain joins TRBV7-2 and TRBJ2-2; 9 bases are shared with TRBD2. After removal of 5 bases from V and 7 bases from J, the junction contained 8 bases not matched to a gene. The V gene's germline CDR1 is SGHTA and CDR2 FQGNSA. This CDR3 has 15 residues. DNA for the CDR3: TGTGCCAGCAGCCCGGGACTAGCTGATGACGGGGAGCTGTTTTTT. Protein product: CASSPGLADDGELFF.

This clonotype was detected only a few times. The chain combines TRBV7-2 with TRBJ2-7; the D call may be TRBD1 or TRBD2 (5 bases each). The CDR3 covers 15 residues. The V and J ends lost 1 base and 2 bases respectively, with 12 bases between them. The germline gives CDR1 SGHTA, CDR2 FQGNSA. CDR3 sequence: CASSLVPGRAYEQYF. The CDR3 region has the DNA TGTGCCAGCAGCTTAGTCCCGGGGCGAGCCTACGAGCAGTACTTC.

The chain uses TRBV4-1 and TRBJ1-4; D is possibly TRBD1 (6 bases). The V and J ends lost 0 bases and 7 bases respectively, with 15 bases between them. The germline V gene has CDR1 MGHRA and CDR2 YSYEKL. The CDR3 is 16 amino acids. CDR3 sequence reads: CASSQDPPGATEKLFF. The CDR3 DNA reads as TGCGCCAGCAGCCAAGACCCCCCAGGGGCCACTGAAAAACTGTTTTTT.

A few counts support this clonotype. This chain links TRBV6-1 with TRBJ2-3; 9 nucleotides agree with TRBD2. The CDR3 extends over 14 amino acids. The V and J ends lost 6 bases and 8 bases, in that order; junction bases with no gene match: 9. Germline V gene sequence: CDR1 MNHNS, CDR2 SASEGT. For the CDR3, the DNA is TGTGCCAGCAGCCGCGGGGGGGCTCCAAGTACGCAGTATTTT. Protein: CASSRGGAPSTQYF.

The chain employs TRBV24-1 and TRBJ2-1; 13 nucleotides align to TRBD2. The V and J ends lost 4 bases and 6 bases, in that order; junction bases with no gene match: 5. The CDR3 totals 16 residues. The germline V gene encodes CDR1 KGHDR and CDR2 SFDVKD. In DNA form, the CDR3 reads TGTGCCACCAGTGAACGGACTAGCGGGAGTCTCAATGAGCAGTTCTTC. Translating it yields CATSERTSGSLNEQFF.

The rearrangement joins TRBV7-2 to TRBJ2-7, with TRBD2 identical over 11 bases. The germline CDR1 and CDR2 sequences are SGHTA and FQGNSA. The junction had 6 bases not matched to a gene; V was cut back by 5 bases and J by 0 bases. This CDR3 is built from 16 residues. This CDR3 is CASSQTGTSGSYEQYF. For the CDR3, the DNA is TGTGCCAGCAGCCAGACCGGGACTAGCGGCTCCTACGAGCAGTACTTC.

This clonotype was counted only a few times. The CDR3 spells CATSDGLAGGREQFF. DNA for the CDR3: TGTGCCACCAGTGACGGACTAGCGGGAGGAAGGGAGCAGTTCTTC. The chain couples TRBV24-1 to TRBJ2-1, with 14 bases that match TRBD2. The length of the CDR3 is 15 residues. The V gene end was trimmed by 4 bases and the J gene end by 10 bases; junction bases not matched to a gene: 5. CDR1 is KGHDR and CDR2 is SFDVKD in the germline V gene.

The V and J genes are TRBV20-1 and TRBJ1-5; D remains ambiguous. This CDR3 has 14 amino acids. Trimming left V 3 bases short and J 3 bases short, with 12 bases between. Looked up from germline, CDR1 is DFQATT and CDR2 is SNEGSKA (reference sequence). The CDR3 DNA sequence: TGCAGTGCTAGTTCAAGAGGTAACAATCAGCCCCAGCATTTT. As protein: CSASSRGNNQPQHF.

V is TRBV6-5 and J is TRBJ1-1; D unclear. The germline CDR1 and CDR2 sequences are MNHEY and SVGAGI. V lost 2 bases and J lost 5, with 12 bases in between. This CDR3 spans 14 amino acids. CDR3 coding DNA: TGTGCCAGCAGTTACAGGGAGGTCCGAACTGAAGCTTTCTTT. It specifies CASSYREVRTEAFF.

This chain joins TRBV15 and TRBJ2-1; no clear D gene. CDR3 size: 15 residues. V was trimmed by 5 bases and J by 0 bases, leaving 11 bases between them. CDR1 LNHNV and CDR2 YYDKDF come from the germline V gene (reference sequence). The CDR3 reads CATSPPGSSYNEQFF. In nucleotides, the CDR3 is TGTGCCACCAGCCCCCCGGGTAGCTCCTACAATGAGCAGTTCTTC. The full variable domain, completed using reference TRBV15 and TRBJ2-1, is DAMVIQNPRYQVTQFGKPVTLSCSQTLNHNVMYWYQQKSSQAPKLLFHYYDKDFNNEADTPDNFQSRRPNTSFCFLDIRSPGLGDTAMYLCATSPPGSSYNEQFFGPGTRLTVL.

This chain connects TRBV4-1 to TRBJ1-3, with D maybe TRBD1 (5 bases). The CDR3 runs to 15 residues. CDR1 and CDR2 from the germline V gene are MGHRA and YSYEKL. V lost 3 bases and J 0 bases, leaving 9 bases between the germline ends. This CDR3 is CASSQTRDSGNTIYF. In DNA, the CDR3 is TGCGCCAGCAGCCAGACCAGGGACTCTGGAAACACCATATATTTT.

The CDR3 protein is CASSLTGGFFREQFF. The CDR3 DNA follows: TGTGCCAGCAGTTTAACAGGAGGATTCTTTCGGGAGCAGTTCTTC. The J gene is TRBJ2-1, the V gene TRBV27; D tentatively fits TRBD1 or TRBD2 (5 bases each). The CDR3 covers 15 residues. CDR1 is MNHEY, CDR2 SMNVEV, per germline (reference sequence). Trimming pared 2 bases from V and 10 bases from J, leaving 18 bases between.

This clonotype was counted a few times. The chain has TRBV20-1 and TRBJ1-5; tentative D call: TRBD1 (5 bases). The germline V and J ends were trimmed by 3 bases and 6 bases, with 15 bases remaining between them. From germline, CDR1 is DFQATT and CDR2 SNEGSKA (reference sequence). The CDR3 contains 14 residues. CDR3 bases: TGCAGTGCTAGGAGTAGCGGGGGAGGTCAGCCCCAGCATTTT. This encodes CSARSSGGGQPQHF.

This clonotype showed up just a few times. The rearrangement uses TRBV25-1 and TRBJ2-3; D is undetermined. Looked up from germline, CDR1 is MGHDK and CDR2 is SYGVNS. The length of the CDR3 is 13 residues. Trimming stripped 7 bases from V and 0 bases from J, with 8 bases between. The CDR3 protein is CASTPGSTDTQYF. Here the CDR3 DNA reads TGTGCCAGCACACCCGGGAGCACAGATACGCAGTATTTT.

The CDR3 bases are TGTGCCAGCAGTCGATACTTGGGGACGAACACTGAAGCTTTCTTT. This gives the protein CASSRYLGTNTEAFF. The chain has TRBV12-3 or TRBV12-4 and TRBJ1-1; D might be TRBD1 (5 bases). Between the trimmed V and J ends, which lost 5 bases and 1 base, there was a span of 14 bases. The CDR3 has 15 residues.

This chain connects TRBV7-9 to TRBJ2-1, with D possibly being TRBD1 (5 bases). The V gene lost 8 bases and the J gene lost 0 bases, with 8 bases spanning the gap. CDR3 length equals 13 residues. Germline CDR1 SEHNR, CDR2 FQNEAQ (reference sequence). CDR3 in DNA: TGTGCCAGCGCGCAGGGCTCCTACAATGAGCAGTTCTTC. Translation gives CASAQGSYNEQFF.

This clonotype was picked up many times. V and J are TRBV29-1 and TRBJ2-7, with D perhaps matching TRBD1 (6 bases). Germline V gene data show CDR1 as SQVTM and CDR2 as ANQGSEA. CDR3 size: 15 residues. The CDR3 region is CDLSPRTGTSYEQYF. DNA for the CDR3: TGCGATCTCTCACCCCGCACCGGGACAAGCTACGAGCAGTACTTC.

This clonotype was observed a handful of times. The chain recombines TRBV29-1 with TRBJ2-7, with D possibly being TRBD1 (5 bases). V was clipped by 5 bases and J by 6 bases, with 8 bases between them. In germline, CDR1 is SQVTM, CDR2 ANQGSEA. The CDR3 totals 10 residues. The CDR3 nucleotides are TGCAGCGTTCGAACAGGCGAGCAGTACTTC. It encodes CSVRTGEQYF.

This clonotype was seen more than once but under ten times. The V and J genes are TRBV20-1 and TRBJ2-2; D assignment may be TRBD1 or TRBD2 (5 bases each). The CDR3 runs to 14 residues. CDR1 is DFQATT, CDR2 SNEGSKA, per germline (reference sequence). V shed 3 bases and J shed 4 bases, with 12 bases lying between them. The CDR3 DNA reads TGCAGTGCTAGCTTGGGGACGGTCACCGGGGAGCTGTTTTTT. It specifies CSASLGTVTGELFF.